Each of the 19 T cell receptor beta chains below was sequenced from the same sample in a study of blood T cell repertoires in COVID-19. TCRdb keeps only in-frame clones here, not all; method: immunoSEQ multiplex PCR. The repertoire has approximately 150,000 clones, around 83% of them found once; the top ten carry about 2.8%. The sample comprised peripheral blood. All receptors come from a human donor with acute or convalescent COVID-19. The donor label of this sample is uncertain.

The chain employs TRBV9 and TRBJ1-6; D ambiguous. The CDR3 spans 14 residues. V shed 6 bases and J shed 7 bases, with 14 bases lying between them. Germline CDR1 reads SGDLS; CDR2 reads YYNGEE. In DNA, the CDR3 is TGTGCCAGCACCTCAGAGGCGAAGAATTCACCCCTCCACTTT. Its protein product is CASTSEAKNSPLHF.

The CDR3 region is CASSERFPGGTQYF. CDR3 DNA: TGCGCCAGCAGTGAGAGGTTTCCGGGGGGGACCCAGTACTTC. The V call is TRBV10-2, the J call TRBJ2-5, with 7 bases lining up with TRBD2. Losses at the gene ends were 2 bases for V and 7 bases for J; bases not matched to a gene: 7. This CDR3 contains 14 residues. Germline values: CDR1 WSHSY, CDR2 SAAADI.

In this sample, this clone turned up once. The chain links TRBV9 to TRBJ2-1; D is possibly TRBD1 (5 bases). Germline CDR1 SGDLS, CDR2 YYNGEE. CDR3 length: 15 residues. V shed 2 bases and J shed 5 bases, with 14 bases lying between them. The CDR3 bases are TGTGCCAGCAGCGTTACAGGTAACCCTGACAATGAGCAGTTCTTC. This codes for CASSVTGNPDNEQFF.

J is TRBJ2-3 and V is TRBV2; 9 bases align to TRBD2. Germline CDR1 is SNHLY and CDR2 is FYNNEI. V lost 6 bases to trimming and J lost 2 bases; unmatched junction nucleotides: 6. The CDR3 spans 15 residues. CDR3 in DNA: TGTGCCAGCAGGTACAGCGGGAGGACCACAGATACGCAGTATTTT. Its protein product is CASRYSGRTTDTQYF.

This chain joins TRBV6-4 and TRBJ2-5; no clear D gene. Trimming pared 0 bases from V and 5 bases from J, leaving 4 bases between. Germline V gives CDR1 MRHNA, CDR2 SNTAGT. The CDR3 contains 12 residues. The CDR3 sequence: CASSDSRETQYF. As DNA, the CDR3 is TGTGCCAGCAGTGACTCGCGGGAGACCCAGTACTTC.

This clone was observed once. V is TRBV7-8 and J is TRBJ1-5; TRBD1 might be the D (6 bases). The V and J ends lost 5 bases and 0 bases respectively, with 11 bases between them. The CDR3 spans 15 residues. Germline V gene data show CDR1 as SGHVS and CDR2 as FQNEAQ. DNA of the CDR3: TGTGCCAGCAGCCCTCGACAGGATAGCAATCAGCCCCAGCATTTT. It specifies CASSPRQDSNQPQHF.

The V gene is TRBV14, the J gene TRBJ2-5; perhaps TRBD1 as D (5 bases). This CDR3 comprises 13 residues. Trimming pared 8 bases from V and 6 bases from J, leaving 16 bases between. CDR1 and CDR2 (germline): SGHDN, FVKESK. CDR3: CASGTFGAKTQYF. The CDR3 DNA follows: TGTGCCAGCGGCACCTTTGGGGCGAAGACCCAGTACTTC.

V is TRBV2 and J is TRBJ2-6; D ambiguous. CDR3 length equals 15 residues. Deletions cut 3 bases from V and 0 bases from J, with 6 bases between. CDR1 and CDR2 (germline): SNHLY, FYNNEI. The CDR3 here is CASSDSISGANVLTF. CDR3 sequence (DNA): TGTGCCAGCAGTGACAGTATCTCTGGGGCCAACGTCCTGACTTTC. Looking up the rest from reference TRBV2 and TRBJ2-6 gives the full variable domain: EPEVTQTPSHQVTQMGQEVILRCVPISNHLYFYWYRQILGQKVEFLVSFYNNEISEKSEIFDDQFSVERPDGSNFTLKIRSTKLEDSAMYFCASSDSISGANVLTFGAGSRLTVL.

This clone was seen once. The rearrangement joins TRBV5-4 to TRBJ2-1, with 8 bases that match TRBD2. The CDR3 covers 16 residues. Germline CDR1 and CDR2: SGHNT and YYREEE (reference sequence). The V segment lost 4 bases and the J segment 0 bases; nucleotides outside the gene matches: 6. The DNA for the CDR3 is TGTGCCAGCAGCGGACTAGCAGTGAGCTCCTACAATGAGCAGTTCTTC. It translates to CASSGLAVSSYNEQFF.

The chain employs TRBV5-1 and TRBJ1-4; perhaps TRBD1 as D (5 bases). The germline CDR1 and CDR2 sequences are SGHRS and YFSETQ. The CDR3 has 15 amino acids. V lost 1 base to trimming and J lost 5 bases, with 12 bases between them. The DNA for the CDR3 is TGCGCCAGCAGCTTGAAGACAGAAATAAATGAAAAACTGTTTTTT. Residues: CASSLKTEINEKLFF.

This clone was counted once. The CDR3, as DNA: TGTGCCAGCAGTTTCCTACCCCCGGAGGGTAGCTATGGCTACACCTTC. Protein product: CASSFLPPEGSYGYTF. The chain recombines TRBV6-5 with TRBJ1-2, with D hard to call. The V gene lost 4 bases and the J gene lost 4 bases, with 19 bases spanning the gap. CDR1 is MNHEY and CDR2 is SVGAGI in the germline V gene. This CDR3 is 16 amino acids long.

J is TRBJ2-7 and V is TRBV5-4; a weak D match, TRBD2 (6 bases). This CDR3 is built from 16 residues. Germline-derived CDR1 and CDR2 are SGHNT and YYREEE (reference sequence). Trimming took 4 bases from V and 6 from J, leaving 23 bases between them. The CDR3 loop is CASSPGGAVGRAEQYF. The CDR3 DNA sequence: TGTGCCAGCAGCCCCGGGGGTGCGGTGGGGCGGGCCGAGCAGTACTTC.

The chain has TRBV20-1 and TRBJ2-5; D remains ambiguous. Per germline, CDR1 DFQATT and CDR2 SNEGSKA (reference sequence). This CDR3 region has 10 residues. V lost 3 bases, J lost 5 bases, and 4 bases lay in between. The chain's CDR3 is CSARQETQYF. CDR3 DNA sequence: TGCAGTGCTAGGCAGGAGACCCAGTACTTC.

This chain joins TRBV6-2 or TRBV6-3 and TRBJ1-2; 10 nucleotides agree with TRBD1. CDR3 length: 14 amino acids. Germline V gene lookup returns CDR1 MNHEY and CDR2 SVGEGT. V shed 4 bases, J shed 8 bases, and the junction held 7 bases outside the gene matches. CDR3 coding DNA: TGTGCCAGCAGTTCCGGGACAGGGGCAAGGGGCTACACCTTC. Protein sequence: CASSSGTGARGYTF.

This chain joins TRBV7-9 and TRBJ2-1, with 12 bases that match TRBD2. CDR1 SEHNR and CDR2 FQNEAQ come from the germline V gene (reference sequence). The J segment lost 6 bases and the V segment lost 2 bases, leaving 2 bases of the junction unmatched. There are 15 residues in the CDR3. The DNA for the CDR3 is TGTGCCAGCAGCTTATCTAGCGGGAGGGGCAATGAGCAGTTCTTC. Amino acids: CASSLSSGRGNEQFF.

The chain employs TRBV5-1 and TRBJ1-2; maybe TRBD1 (5 bases). Germline lookup yields CDR1 SGHRS and CDR2 YFSETQ. The CDR3 length is 16 residues. Trimming pared 0 bases from V and 7 bases from J, leaving 19 bases between. The CDR3 nucleotides read TGCGCCAGCAGCTTGGACACGTCCCGGGGGATTCCTGGCTACACCTTC. Translating gives CASSLDTSRGIPGYTF. Supplemented by reference TRBV5-1 and TRBJ1-2, the full variable domain reads KAGVTQTPRYLIKTRGQQVTLSCSPISGHRSVSWYQQTPGQGLQFLFEYFSETQRNKGNFPGRFSGRQFSNSRSEMNVSTLELGDSALYLCASSLDTSRGIPGYTFGSGTRLTVV.

This rearrangement joins TRBV9 to TRBJ2-5; 9 nucleotides match TRBD2. V lost 0 bases and J lost 5; bases outside the gene matches: 8. Germline V gene data show CDR1 as SGDLS and CDR2 as YYNGEE. The CDR3 contains 16 residues. The CDR3 nucleotides are TGTGCCAGCAGCGTAGGGCCGGGACTAGCTTCGGAGACCCAGTACTTC. Amino acids: CASSVGPGLASETQYF.

The V gene is TRBV7-3, the J gene TRBJ1-1, with 8 bases aligning to TRBD1. CDR1 is SGHTA, CDR2 FQGTGA, per germline. This CDR3 has 14 residues. Trimming took 5 bases from V and 5 from J; bases not matched to a gene: 7. CDR3 protein: CASSPQGAYTEAFF. The CDR3 DNA reads TGTGCCAGCAGCCCGCAGGGGGCATATACTGAAGCTTTCTTT.

J is TRBJ2-5 and V is TRBV7-9, with a weak D call TRBD2 (5 bases). V was pared by 5 bases and J by 4 bases, with 17 bases between. This CDR3 is 15 amino acids long. From germline, CDR1 is SEHNR and CDR2 FQNEAQ (reference sequence). The CDR3 sequence: CASSITSPAGETQYF. The CDR3 region has the DNA TGTGCCAGCAGCATAACCTCGCCGGCGGGAGAGACCCAGTACTTC. The full variable domain, completed using reference TRBV7-9 and TRBJ2-5, is DTGVSQNPRHKITKRGQNVTFRCDPISEHNRLYWYRQTLGQGPEFLTYFQNEAQLEKSRLLSDRFSAERPKGSFSTLEIQRTEQGDSAMYLCASSITSPAGETQYFGPGTRLLVL.